This is a list of T cell receptor beta chains from one sample in a study of cytomegalovirus exposure and HLA in healthy donors. TCRdb's copy holds only in-frame clones and misses some; the assay was immunoSEQ multiplex PCR. The sample carries approximately 160,000 clones, 84% recorded once. Sequenced sample: PBMCs. All receptors derive from a boy between 2 and 10 years old in good health and CMV-seronegative. The CDR3 runs from the conserved cysteine through the conserved F or W. A D gene is named only where the DNA matches it firmly. Clone size, where shown, is once, few, many, or a class for clones that have expanded.

TRBV4-1,TRBJ1-3,-,-,TGCGCCAGCAGCCAAGTCGATAGGAGAGGAAACACCATATATTTT,CASSQVDRRGNTIYF
TRBV19,TRBJ1-2,-,-,TGTGCCAGTAGCACACCCGCGACGGCTCGGGGGGTTTATGGCTACACCTTC,CASSTPATARGVYGYTF
TRBV19,TRBJ1-4,TRBD1,-,TGTGCCAGTAGTATTGGACAGGGTTTTAGGGAAAAACTGTTTTTT,CASSIGQGFREKLFF
TRBV5-5,TRBJ2-7,-,once,TGTGCCAGCAGCCGAGGGATGCACGAGCAGTACTTC,CASSRGMHEQYF
TRBV28,TRBJ2-7,-,-,TGTGCCAGCAGAGGCGGGGCCCTCTCCTACGAGCAGTACTTC,CASRGGALSYEQYF
TRBV27,TRBJ2-5,TRBD1,-,TGTGCCAGCAGTCTCCAGGGGGCATTGGAGACCCAGTACTTC,CASSLQGALETQYF
TRBV10-2,TRBJ2-7,TRBD1,-,TGCGCCAGCAGGAAAATCGGGACAGGGAGATACGAGCAGTACTTC,CASRKIGTGRYEQYF
TRBV7-2,TRBJ2-2,TRBD2,-,TGTGCCAGCAGCCCCCTAGCGGGAGGTGGTTGGGAGCTGTTTTTT,CASSPLAGGGWELFF
TRBV11-3,TRBJ2-1,-,-,TGTGCCAGCAGCTTAGGGGCTGGGAGCTCCTACAATGAGCAGTTCTTC,CASSLGAGSSYNEQFF
TRBV5-1,TRBJ2-3,-,few,TGCGCCAGCAGCTTGGACCCGGGTACAGATACGCAGTATTTT,CASSLDPGTDTQYF
TRBV6-1,TRBJ2-5,-,once,TGTGCCAGCAGTGACCCCCGGGTTCTTTCTGAGACCCAGTACTTC,CASSDPRVLSETQYF
TRBV7-8,TRBJ2-7,-,-,TGTGCCAGCAGCCCAGGATCCGCCACTCTATTGGGGCAGTACTTC,CASSPGSATLLGQYF
TRBV5-4,TRBJ2-1,-,-,TGTGCCAGCAGCTCGTCCGGTCGGGAGAACAATGAGCAGTTCTTC,CASSSSGRENNEQFF
TRBV25-1,TRBJ2-5,TRBD2,once,TGTGCCAGCAGGAGGGGACTAGCGGGATTACAAGAGACCCAGTACTTC,CASRRGLAGLQETQYF
TRBV4-1,TRBJ2-7,TRBD1,-,TGCGCCAGCAGCCAGGGACAGGGGTTGGGGTCTGGCGAGCAGTACTTC,CASSQGQGLGSGEQYF
TRBV7-9,TRBJ1-1,-,few,TGTGCCAGCAGCTTAGGACAGATGAACACTGAAGCTTTCTTT,CASSLGQMNTEAFF
TRBV10-1,TRBJ1-1,TRBD1,-,TGCGCCAGCAGTACAGGGGACACTGAAGCTTTCTTT,CASSTGDTEAFF
TRBV7-9,TRBJ2-6,-,-,TGTGCCAGCAGCCTGGTCCTCCTAACAGGCCGCTCTGGGGCCAACGTCCTGACTTTC,CASSLVLLTGRSGANVLTF
TRBV28,TRBJ1-2,-,-,TGTGCCAGCAGGAACCGACAGCACTATGGCTACACCTTC,CASRNRQHYGYTF
TRBV6-1,TRBJ1-2,-,-,TGTGCCAGCAGTGAAGTCCGAGGGAACTATGGCTACACCTTC,CASSEVRGNYGYTF
TRBV6-5,TRBJ2-7,TRBD2,-,TGTGCCAGCAGACGCGCCGGGACTAGCGGGTACGAGCAGTACTTC,CASRRAGTSGYEQYF
TRBV5-8,TRBJ1-5,TRBD1,-,TGTGCCAGCAGCTTGAACAGGGGGCGAGGCAATCAGCCCCAGCATTTT,CASSLNRGRGNQPQHF
TRBV29-1,TRBJ1-1,-,-,TGCAGCGTTGAAGATTTGGGGTATGGAGGGAACACTGAAGCTTTCTTT,CSVEDLGYGGNTEAFF
TRBV9,TRBJ1-1,-,-,TGTGCCAGCAGCGGCAGGGACTTTTCCGACGCTTTCTTT,CASSGRDFSDAFF
TRBV6-1,TRBJ1-5,-,once,TGTGCCAGCAGTGAAAGACAGGCGGATAATCAGCCCCAGCATTTT,CASSERQADNQPQHF
TRBV5-1,TRBJ2-6,-,-,TGCGCCAGCAGCTTTGGGGCTCCGGGGGCCAACGTCCTGACTTTC,CASSFGAPGANVLTF
TRBV29-1,TRBJ2-3,-,-,TGCAGCGTTGCCGCTAGGAGTTATGATACGCAGTATTTT,CSVAARSYDTQYF
TRBV6-5,TRBJ1-2,TRBD1,once,TGTGCCAGCAGTTGGAAGGGACAGGGGAAACACTATGGCTACACCTTC,CASSWKGQGKHYGYTF
TRBV12-5,TRBJ2-3,-,-,TGTGCTAGTGGAAAGGGACAAACGAACACAGATACGCAGTATTTT,CASGKGQTNTDTQYF
TRBV29-1,TRBJ1-1,-,-,TGCAGCGTTGCCAGGACAGTCATGAACACTGAGGCTTTCTTT,CSVARTVMNTEAFF
TRBV18,TRBJ2-1,-,-,TGTGCCAGCTCTACAACCGAGGTTCTGTCCTACAATGAGCAGTTCTTC,CASSTTEVLSYNEQFF
TRBV19,TRBJ2-5,TRBD1,-,TGTGCCAGTAGTATCGGACAGGCTGTCCCCCAAGAGACCCAGTACTTC,CASSIGQAVPQETQYF
TRBV4-1,TRBJ2-5,-,-,TGCGCCAGCAGCCAAGAAGGGGCCCAAGAGACCCAGTACTTC,CASSQEGAQETQYF
TRBV6-5,TRBJ2-7,TRBD1,-,TGTGCCAGCAGTTACTCGGGACAGGGGTCCTACGAGCAGTACTTC,CASSYSGQGSYEQYF
TRBV9,TRBJ2-7,TRBD2,-,TGTGCCAGCAGCTGGGGACTAGCGGGAGGGTCCTACGAGCAGTACTTC,CASSWGLAGGSYEQYF
TRBV16,TRBJ2-3,-,-,TGTGCCAGCAAACCGATACCGGCAGATACGCAGTATTTT,CASKPIPADTQYF
TRBV14,TRBJ2-1,TRBD2,-,TGTGCCAGCAGCCGAGGACTAGCGGGACTAACTGAGCAGTTCTTC,CASSRGLAGLTEQFF
TRBV10-3,TRBJ2-4,-,-,TGTGCCATCAGTGAGGACTCAGCCAAAAACATTCAGTACTTC,CAISEDSAKNIQYF
TRBV5-1,TRBJ1-4,TRBD1,-,TGCGCCAGCAGCGACAGACAGGGTGGTGAAAAACTGTTTTTT,CASSDRQGGEKLFF
TRBV7-2,TRBJ2-5,TRBD2,once,TGTGCCAGCAGATACGCGCACGGACTAGCGGATTTTCAAGAGACCCAGTACTTC,CASRYAHGLADFQETQYF
TRBV7-9,TRBJ2-3,TRBD2,-,TGTGCCAGCAGCTCCTCAAATGGACTAGCGGGAACAGATACGCAGTATTTT,CASSSSNGLAGTDTQYF
TRBV4-1,TRBJ1-1,-,few,TGCGCCAGCAGCCAAGATCCGGGGGACACTGAAGCTTTCTTT,CASSQDPGDTEAFF